These 28 T cell receptor beta chains came from one sample sequenced in a study of beta chain features in type 1 diabetes. Isolated RNA was reverse transcribed in full, so expressed TCRB transcripts were sequenced. TCRdb's table, derived via immunoSEQ multiplex PCR, lists solely in-frame clones and lacks some. The table includes 600,000 to 650,000 clones, around 15% detected once. Sequencing input: naive CD4+ T cells from blood. The receptor set was obtained from a man between 18 and 35 years old in good health.

This clone was seen a handful of times. The gene calls are TRBV29-1 and TRBJ1-1; D uncertain. The CDR3 has 12 residues. The germline V gene encodes CDR1 SQVTM and CDR2 ANQGSEA. V lost 7 bases and J lost 8, with 17 bases in between. CDR3 coding DNA: TGCAGCGCCCTGCCAGGAGTAGCCGAAGCTTTCTTT. Translation gives CSALPGVAEAFF.

CDR3 coding DNA: TGTGCCAGCAGCGCAGACAGGTCTTGGGCCGGGGAGCTGTTTTTT. Translating it yields CASSADRSWAGELFF. The chain carries TRBV9 and TRBJ2-2, with D maybe TRBD1 (6 bases). The length of the CDR3 is 15 residues. The germline CDR1 and CDR2 sequences are SGDLS and YYNGEE. Trimming removed 3 bases at V and 6 bases at J, with 15 bases between.

Only a few counts were recorded for this clone. V is TRBV7-9 and J is TRBJ1-5; 9 nucleotides agree with TRBD1. V trimming: 5 bases; J trimming: 5 bases; junction bases outside the gene matches: 7. The germline gives CDR1 SEHNR, CDR2 FQNEAQ (reference sequence). The CDR3 is 15 amino acids. The CDR3 is CASSPGTGSDQPQHF. CDR3 nucleotide sequence: TGTGCCAGCAGCCCAGGGACAGGGTCGGATCAGCCCCAGCATTTT.

The chain combines TRBV9 with TRBJ2-7, with 9 bases that match TRBD1. The CDR3 runs to 14 residues. CDR1 SGDLS and CDR2 YYNGEE come from the germline V gene. V lost 4 bases to trimming and J lost 2 bases; unmatched junction nucleotides: 4. CDR3 amino acids: CASSSGQGPYEQYF. CDR3 DNA: TGTGCCAGCAGCTCGGGACAGGGCCCCTACGAGCAGTACTTC.

This clone has just a few counts. This chain connects TRBV29-1 to TRBJ1-4; no definite D call. This CDR3 is 11 amino acids long. Germline V gene lookup returns CDR1 SQVTM and CDR2 ANQGSEA. V lost 5 bases to trimming and J lost 4 bases, with 5 bases between them. The CDR3: CSVWDNEKLFF. For the CDR3, the DNA is TGCAGCGTTTGGGATAATGAAAAACTGTTTTTT.

This clone occurred a few times. The sample holds other DNA sequences that translate to the same CDR3. The chain carries TRBV5-1 and TRBJ1-5; 8 bases line up with TRBD1. V lost 4 bases, J lost 2 bases, and 5 bases stayed unmatched. The CDR3 has 15 residues. Germline loops: CDR1 SGHRS, CDR2 YFSETQ. In DNA form, the CDR3 reads TGCGCCAGCAGCCCAGGACAGGGCGGCAATCAGCCCCAGCATTTT. Protein: CASSPGQGGNQPQHF. Variable domain in full (rest from reference TRBV5-1 and TRBJ1-5): KAGVTQTPRYLIKTRGQQVTLSCSPISGHRSVSWYQQTPGQGLQFLFEYFSETQRNKGNFPGRFSGRQFSNSRSEMNVSTLELGDSALYLCASSPGQGGNQPQHFGDGTRLSIL.

The gene calls are TRBV5-4 and TRBJ2-3; D gene uncertain. The CDR3 is 14 amino acids. Germline V gives CDR1 SGHNT, CDR2 YYREEE (reference sequence). V was pared by 2 bases and J by 2 bases, with 9 bases between. CDR3 DNA: TGTGCCAGCAGCTTAGTCTATATCACAGATACGCAGTATTTT. It yields the protein CASSLVYITDTQYF.

The chain combines TRBV5-4 with TRBJ2-3; TRBD2 agrees at 11 bases. V gave up 0 bases and J gave up 0 bases; unmatched junction bases: 6. This CDR3 has 18 amino acids. The germline V gene has CDR1 SGHNT and CDR2 YYREEE (reference sequence). CDR3 in DNA: TGTGCCAGCAGCTTGGTTAGGGCTAGCGGGAGGAGCACAGATACGCAGTATTTT. It translates to CASSLVRASGRSTDTQYF.

Only a few counts were recorded for this clone. V usage is TRBV7-3 and J usage is TRBJ2-2; the match to TRBD1 covers 7 bases. Trimming at V came to 5 bases and at J to 3 bases, leaving 6 bases not matched to a gene. Germline V gene sequence: CDR1 SGHTA, CDR2 FQGTGA. This CDR3 comprises 15 residues. The CDR3 loop reads CASSPTGDHTGELFF. CDR3 in DNA: TGTGCCAGCAGCCCCACAGGGGACCACACCGGGGAGCTGTTTTTT.

The chain is built from TRBV6-5 and TRBJ2-5; 9 positions match TRBD1. CDR3 size: 13 residues. CDR1 is MNHEY and CDR2 is SVGAGI in the germline V gene. V lost 7 bases and J lost 5; bases outside the gene matches: 5. The CDR3 nucleotides are TGTGCCAGCAAACAGGGGGCGGGTGAGACCCAGTACTTC. Translation: CASKQGAGETQYF.

The chain has TRBV10-3 and TRBJ1-2; D remains unclear. Germline assignment: CDR1 ENHRY and CDR2 SYGVKD. The CDR3 has 11 residues. The V end was cut by 6 bases, the J end by 3 bases, with 5 bases between. CDR3 region: CAISVYYGYTF. In DNA form, the CDR3 reads TGTGCCATCAGCGTATACTATGGCTACACCTTC.

The chain joins TRBV27 to TRBJ2-7; 7 bases map to TRBD2. The CDR3 loop spans 15 amino acids. V lost 6 bases, J lost 1 base, and 9 bases stayed unmatched. Germline V gives CDR1 MNHEY, CDR2 SMNVEV (reference sequence). CDR3: CASREGGNPSYEQYF. CDR3 sequence (DNA): TGTGCCAGCAGGGAGGGAGGGAACCCATCCTACGAGCAGTACTTC.

The rearrangement joins TRBV11-2 to TRBJ2-7; 8 bases line up with TRBD2. The germline gives CDR1 SGHAT, CDR2 FQNNGV. Losses at the gene ends were 4 bases for V and 4 bases for J; bases not matched to a gene: 12. This CDR3 spans 16 amino acids. In DNA, the CDR3 is TGTGCCAGCAGCTCGATTCGGGAGGGGGGTCGGTACGAGCAGTACTTC. Encoded protein: CASSSIREGGRYEQYF. Looking up the rest from reference TRBV11-2 and TRBJ2-7 gives the full variable domain: EAGVAQSPRYKIIEKRQSVAFWCNPISGHATLYWYQQILGQGPKLLIQFQNNGVVDDSQLPKDRFSAERLKGVDSTLKIQPAKLEDSAVYLCASSSIREGGRYEQYFGPGTRLTVT.

The chain has TRBV9 and TRBJ2-5; TRBD1 agrees at 8 bases. CDR3 length equals 15 residues. The V gene end was trimmed by 3 bases and the J gene end by 3 bases; junction bases not matched to a gene: 7. Germline assignment: CDR1 SGDLS and CDR2 YYNGEE. In nucleotides, the CDR3 is TGTGCCAGCAGCGCCGGGACAGGCCACGAAGAGACCCAGTACTTC. This encodes CASSAGTGHEETQYF.

This clone was seen a few times. J is TRBJ2-7 and V is TRBV5-1; 9 nucleotides line up with TRBD1. Germline loops: CDR1 SGHRS, CDR2 YFSETQ. Trimming took 4 bases from V and 5 from J; bases not matched to a gene: 10. CDR3 length: 15 residues. CDR3 amino acids: CASSPATGGEDEQYF. The CDR3 coding sequence is TGCGCCAGCAGCCCCGCGACAGGGGGTGAGGACGAGCAGTACTTC. The variable domain in full, with the rest retrieved from reference TRBV5-1 and TRBJ2-7, is KAGVTQTPRYLIKTRGQQVTLSCSPISGHRSVSWYQQTPGQGLQFLFEYFSETQRNKGNFPGRFSGRQFSNSRSEMNVSTLELGDSALYLCASSPATGGEDEQYFGPGTRLTVT.

This clone was counted between two and nine times. J is TRBJ2-7 and V is TRBV5-1; D is uncertain. The length of the CDR3 is 14 residues. V was clipped by 0 bases and J by 0 bases, with 7 bases between them. Germline-derived CDR1 and CDR2 are SGHRS and YFSETQ. CDR3 nucleotides: TGCGCCAGCAGCTTGGGACCGGCCTCCTACGAGCAGTACTTC. Protein: CASSLGPASYEQYF. The full variable domain, in which reference TRBV5-1 and TRBJ2-7 provide the parts outside the CDR3, is KAGVTQTPRYLIKTRGQQVTLSCSPISGHRSVSWYQQTPGQGLQFLFEYFSETQRNKGNFPGRFSGRQFSNSRSEMNVSTLELGDSALYLCASSLGPASYEQYFGPGTRLTVT.

This clone showed up just a few times. The chain employs TRBV23-1 and TRBJ2-1, with D possibly TRBD1 on 5 matching bases. TRBV23-1 is an ORF, and what it does is uncertain. Trimming pared 6 bases from V and 0 bases from J, leaving 15 bases between. The CDR3 loop spans 16 amino acids. The CDR3 nucleotides read TGCGCCAGCAGGCGAAGTTCAGGGTTCTCCTACAATGAGCAGTTCTTC. It encodes CASRRSSGFSYNEQFF.

V and J are TRBV13 and TRBJ2-7; maybe TRBD2 (6 bases). There are 15 residues in the CDR3. From germline, CDR1 is PRHDT and CDR2 FYEKMQ (reference sequence). V shed 5 bases and J shed 2 bases, with 16 bases lying between them. The CDR3 protein is CASSRVGTATYEQYF. DNA for the CDR3: TGTGCCAGCAGCCGGGTCGGGACTGCAACCTACGAGCAGTACTTC.

This rearrangement joins TRBV4-3 to TRBJ1-2; D is unclear. V lost 1 base and J lost 5, with 29 bases in between. The CDR3 loop spans 20 amino acids. The germline V gene encodes CDR1 LGHNA and CDR2 YSLEER. CDR3 nucleotides: TGCGCCAGCAGCCAAGGGACGGAGCCCTTGTCCGATCAATTACAATATGGCTACACCTTC. Encoded protein: CASSQGTEPLSDQLQYGYTF.

V usage is TRBV25-1 and J usage is TRBJ2-2; 9 bases are shared with TRBD2. Unmatched junction bases numbered 4, after V lost 6 bases and J lost 2 bases. This CDR3 comprises 15 residues. Germline CDR1 is MGHDK and CDR2 is SYGVNS. CDR3 amino acids: CASRSAGGNTGELFF. The CDR3 nucleotides are TGTGCCAGCAGATCAGCGGGAGGCAACACCGGGGAGCTGTTTTTT.

In DNA form, the CDR3 reads TGTGCCAGCAGTTACTCGATTATGGGGACAGATGGCTACACCTTC. Translating it yields CASSYSIMGTDGYTF. This chain joins TRBV6-5 and TRBJ1-2; the match to TRBD1 covers 7 bases. In germline, CDR1 is MNHEY, CDR2 SVGAGI. V lost 0 bases, J lost 6 bases, and 7 bases stayed unmatched. This CDR3 comprises 15 residues.

This clone was observed a handful of times. The chain couples TRBV27 to TRBJ2-7, with D possibly being TRBD1 (6 bases). There are 13 residues in the CDR3. Trimming took off 3 bases at V and 5 bases at J, with 11 bases between the two ends. In germline, CDR1 is MNHEY, CDR2 SMNVEV (reference sequence). In nucleotides, the CDR3 is TGTGCCAGCAGTTTCATCAGGGGCAACGAGCAGTACTTC. This sequence encodes CASSFIRGNEQYF.

This clone turned up a few times. The chain carries TRBV2 and TRBJ2-3; D remains unclear. V was shortened by 6 bases and J by 4 bases, with 8 bases between the two germline ends. CDR3 size: 12 residues. Germline assignment: CDR1 SNHLY and CDR2 FYNNEI. The CDR3, as DNA: TGTGCCAGCAGACCTAGGGCAGATACGCAGTATTTT. Amino acids: CASRPRADTQYF. The full variable domain, with the rest looked up from reference TRBV2 and TRBJ2-3, is EPEVTQTPSHQVTQMGQEVILRCVPISNHLYFYWYRQILGQKVEFLVSFYNNEISEKSEIFDDQFSVERPDGSNFTLKIRSTKLEDSAMYFCASRPRADTQYFGPGTRLTVL.

The gene calls are TRBV30 and TRBJ2-7; TRBD2 is a possible D gene (5 bases). The V and J ends lost 4 bases and 2 bases respectively, with 9 bases between them. The CDR3 loop spans 12 amino acids. The germline V gene encodes CDR1 GTSNPN and CDR2 SVGIG (reference sequence). The CDR3 here is CAWTRGPYEQYF. The DNA for the CDR3 is TGTGCCTGGACACGGGGTCCCTACGAGCAGTACTTC.

The chain carries TRBV4-3 and TRBJ2-5; maybe TRBD2 (7 bases). The CDR3 consists of 16 residues. Germline assignment: CDR1 LGHNA and CDR2 YSLEER. V lost 4 bases to trimming and J lost 6 bases, with 21 bases between them. CDR3 protein: CASSPTLGGGLKTQYF. CDR3 sequence (DNA): TGCGCCAGCAGCCCAACCCTAGGGGGAGGGTTGAAGACCCAGTACTTC.

V usage is TRBV20-1 and J usage is TRBJ2-4; no definite D call. There are 10 residues in the CDR3. In germline, CDR1 is DFQATT, CDR2 SNEGSKA (reference sequence). With 8 bases removed from V and 7 bases from J, the gap between germline ends came to 9 bases. DNA for the CDR3: TGCAGTTTCGCTATGAACATTCAGTACTTC. Its protein is CSFAMNIQYF.

The chain employs TRBV18 and TRBJ1-5, with 7 bases identical to TRBD1. Germline assignment: CDR1 KGHSH and CDR2 LQKENI. This CDR3 is built from 14 residues. The junction had 3 bases not matched to a gene; V was cut back by 6 bases and J by 1 base. CDR3 residues: CASSLDRSNQPQHF. CDR3 DNA: TGTGCCAGCTCGCTGGACAGGAGCAATCAGCCCCAGCATTTT.

There are a few counts of this clone. The rearrangement uses TRBV27 and TRBJ2-5; TRBD2 matches 11 bases. CDR1 and CDR2 from the germline V gene are MNHEY and SMNVEV (reference sequence). Unmatched junction bases numbered 9, after V lost 5 bases and J lost 13 bases. The CDR3 length is 13 residues. CDR3 in DNA: TGTGCCAGCAGTCGGACTAGCGGGTCGGTTCGGTACTTC. Translation: CASSRTSGSVRYF.